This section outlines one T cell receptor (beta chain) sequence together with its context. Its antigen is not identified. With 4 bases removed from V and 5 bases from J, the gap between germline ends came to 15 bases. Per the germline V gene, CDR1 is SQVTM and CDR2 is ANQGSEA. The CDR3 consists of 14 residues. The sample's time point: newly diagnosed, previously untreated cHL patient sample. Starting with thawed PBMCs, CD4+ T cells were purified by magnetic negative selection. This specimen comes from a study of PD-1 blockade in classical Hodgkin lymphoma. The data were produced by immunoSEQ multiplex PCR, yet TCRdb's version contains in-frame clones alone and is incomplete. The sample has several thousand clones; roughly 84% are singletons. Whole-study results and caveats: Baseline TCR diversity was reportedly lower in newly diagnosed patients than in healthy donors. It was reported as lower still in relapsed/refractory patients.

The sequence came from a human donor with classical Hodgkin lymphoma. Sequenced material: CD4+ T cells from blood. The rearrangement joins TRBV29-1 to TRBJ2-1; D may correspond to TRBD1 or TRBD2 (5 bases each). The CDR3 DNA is TGCAGCGTTGTCCCTGAGGGGAAAGACAATGAGCAGTTCTTC. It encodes CSVVPEGKDNEQFF.